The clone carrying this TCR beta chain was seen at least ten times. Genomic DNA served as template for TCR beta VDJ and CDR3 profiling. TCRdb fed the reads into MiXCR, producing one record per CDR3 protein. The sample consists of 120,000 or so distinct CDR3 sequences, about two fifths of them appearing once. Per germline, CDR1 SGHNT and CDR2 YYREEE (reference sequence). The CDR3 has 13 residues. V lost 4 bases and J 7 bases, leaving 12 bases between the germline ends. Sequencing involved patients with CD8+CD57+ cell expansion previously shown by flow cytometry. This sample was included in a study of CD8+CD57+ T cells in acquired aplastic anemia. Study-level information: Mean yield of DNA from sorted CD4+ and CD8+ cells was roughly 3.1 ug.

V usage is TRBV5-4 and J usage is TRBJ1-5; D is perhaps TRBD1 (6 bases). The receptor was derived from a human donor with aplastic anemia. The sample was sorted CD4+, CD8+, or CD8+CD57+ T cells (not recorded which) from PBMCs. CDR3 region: CASSQGREQPQHF. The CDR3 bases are TGTGCCAGCAGCCAGGGGAGAGAACAGCCCCAGCATTTT.